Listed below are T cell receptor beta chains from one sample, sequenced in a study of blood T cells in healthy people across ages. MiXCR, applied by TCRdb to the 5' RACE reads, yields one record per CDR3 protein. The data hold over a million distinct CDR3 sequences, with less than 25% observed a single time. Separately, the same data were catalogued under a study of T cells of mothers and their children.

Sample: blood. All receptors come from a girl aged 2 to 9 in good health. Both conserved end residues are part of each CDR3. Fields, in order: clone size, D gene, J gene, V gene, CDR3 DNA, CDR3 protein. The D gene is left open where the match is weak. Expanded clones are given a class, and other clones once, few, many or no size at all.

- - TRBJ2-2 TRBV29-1 TGCAGCGGCGGGAACCCGGAGGGCACCGGGGAGCTGTTTTTT CSGGNPEGTGELFF
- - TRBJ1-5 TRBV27 TGTGCCAGCAGTCCCCACAATCAGCCCCAGCATTTT CASSPHNQPQHF
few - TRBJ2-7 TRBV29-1 TGCAGCGTTGTCTCGGGTAGGATCGACGAGCAGTACTTC CSVVSGRIDEQYF
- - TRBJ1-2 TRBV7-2 TGTGCCAGCACCCGGGATATCCCAGCTAACTATGGCTACACCTTC CASTRDIPANYGYTF
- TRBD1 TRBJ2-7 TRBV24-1 TGTGCCACCAGTGGGACAGGGGATGCATACGAGCAGTACTTC CATSGTGDAYEQYF
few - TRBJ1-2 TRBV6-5 TGTGCCAGCGGGTTTCGGAGGGATCGCGGCTACACCTTC CASGFRRDRGYTF
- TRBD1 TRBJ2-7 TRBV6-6 TGTGCCAGCAGTGGGGGACAGGCGGGCGAGCAGTACTTC CASSGGQAGEQYF
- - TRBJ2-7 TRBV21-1 TGTGCCAGCATAATCAGCTACCAACCCTACGAGCAGTACTTC CASIISYQPYEQYF
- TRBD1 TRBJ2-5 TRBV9 TGTGCCAGCAGCGTAGAGGACAGGTCGGTGGAGACCCAGTACTTC CASSVEDRSVETQYF
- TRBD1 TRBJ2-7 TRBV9 TGTGCCAGCAGCCCATCAGGGACAGTCCTCGCCTACGAGCAGTACTTC CASSPSGTVLAYEQYF
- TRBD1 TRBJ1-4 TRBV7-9 TGTGCCAGCAGCTCAACCGCCGGGACAGGGAATGAAAAACTGTTTTTT CASSSTAGTGNEKLFF
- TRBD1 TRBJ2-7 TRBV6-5 TGTGCCAGCAGTTACGGGACAGGGATGGGCGAGCAGTACTTC CASSYGTGMGEQYF
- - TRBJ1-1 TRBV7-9 TGTGCCAGCAGCTTAGAAAAGGGAGCTTTCTTT CASSLEKGAFF
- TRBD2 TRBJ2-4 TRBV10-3 TGTGCCATCAGTGAGTCTGGACTAGCTCCCAAGTACTTC CAISESGLAPKYF
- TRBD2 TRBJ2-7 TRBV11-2 TGTGCCAGCAGCTTCTTGGGGCGGGAGAACGACGAGCAGTACTTC CASSFLGRENDEQYF
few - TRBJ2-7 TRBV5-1 TGCGCCAGCAGCTTGGTCGCGGCGGGGACGACCTACGAGCAGTACTTC CASSLVAAGTTYEQYF
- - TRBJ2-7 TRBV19 TGTGCCAGTAGTATATCGGGGACGATGTACTACGAGCAGTACTTC CASSISGTMYYEQYF
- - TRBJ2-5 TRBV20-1 TGCAGTGCTAGAGATTGGAGGGGGTACCAAGAGACCCAGTACTTC CSARDWRGYQETQYF
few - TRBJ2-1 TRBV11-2 TGTGCCAGCAGCTTATCCGCCGGATTTGAGCAGTTCTTC CASSLSAGFEQFF
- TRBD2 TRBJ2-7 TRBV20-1 TGCAGTGCTAGACCTACCGGGACTAGCGGGGGGCCGCCCTACGAGCAGTACTTC CSARPTGTSGGPPYEQYF
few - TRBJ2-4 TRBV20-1 TGCAGTGTCGACGGGGAGGTCAAAAACATTCAGTACTTC CSVDGEVKNIQYF
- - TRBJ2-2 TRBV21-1 TGTGCCAGCAGCATGGGGGGGACTCCTATCACCGGGGAGCTGTTTTTT CASSMGGTPITGELFF
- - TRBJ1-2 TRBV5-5 TGTGCCAGCAGCTTCCTTACCGCAGAGATATCATATGGCTACACCTTC CASSFLTAEISYGYTF
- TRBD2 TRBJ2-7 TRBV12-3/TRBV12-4 TGTGCCAGCAGCTACCGGGGGGGAGTCAACGAGCAGTACTTC CASSYRGGVNEQYF
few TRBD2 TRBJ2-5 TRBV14 TGTGCCAGCAGCCAAGATCCAGCGGGGAGAATGGAGACCCAGTACTTC CASSQDPAGRMETQYF
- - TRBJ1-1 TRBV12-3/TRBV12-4 TGTGCCAGCAGCCCAGCCGGGATCGGTGGAGCTTTCTTT CASSPAGIGGAFF
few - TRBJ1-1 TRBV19 TGTGCCAGTAGTATCATGTTGAGGGACACTGAAGCTTTCTTT CASSIMLRDTEAFF
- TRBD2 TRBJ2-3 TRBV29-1 TGCAGCGTAGACCACTTAGCGGGAGGCACAGATACGCAGTATTTT CSVDHLAGGTDTQYF
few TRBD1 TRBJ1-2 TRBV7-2 TGTGCCAGCAGCTTAGTAGGACAGGGCTATGGCTACACCTTC CASSLVGQGYGYTF
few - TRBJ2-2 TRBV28 TGTGCCAGCAGTAACGAGGAGCCGGGCACCGGGGAGCTGTTTTTT CASSNEEPGTGELFF
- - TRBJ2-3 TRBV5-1 TGCGCCAGCAGCTTGCTAGGGGAGAAGGATACGCAGTATTTT CASSLLGEKDTQYF
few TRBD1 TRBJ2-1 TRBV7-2 TGTGCCAGCAGCTTAGCCACAGGGGCCCTTGAGCAGTTCTTC CASSLATGALEQFF
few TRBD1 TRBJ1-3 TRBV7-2 TGTGCCAGCACGCGGGACAGGGCTGGAAACACCATATATTTT CASTRDRAGNTIYF
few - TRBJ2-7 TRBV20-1 TGCAGTGCTAGAGATCAACAGCACTACGAGCAGTACTTC CSARDQQHYEQYF